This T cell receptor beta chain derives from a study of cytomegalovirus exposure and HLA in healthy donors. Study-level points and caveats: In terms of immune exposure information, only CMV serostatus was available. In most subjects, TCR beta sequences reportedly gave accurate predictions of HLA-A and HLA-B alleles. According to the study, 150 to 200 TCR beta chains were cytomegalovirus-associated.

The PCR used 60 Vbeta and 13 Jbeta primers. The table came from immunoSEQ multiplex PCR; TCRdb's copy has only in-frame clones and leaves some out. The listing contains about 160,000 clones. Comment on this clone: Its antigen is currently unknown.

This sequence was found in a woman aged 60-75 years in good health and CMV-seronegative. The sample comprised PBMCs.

CDR3 protein: CAARRQGVTGELFF. CDR3 DNA sequence: TGTGCCGCCCGGCGACAGGGGGTCACCGGGGAGCTGTTTTTT. V gene TRBV7-6 combines with J gene TRBJ2-2; TRBD1 matches at 9 bases. V lost 11 bases to trimming and J lost 4 bases; unmatched junction nucleotides: 8. The CDR3 is 14 amino acids. The germline V gene encodes CDR1 SGHVS and CDR2 FNYEAQ.